This T cell receptor (beta chain) was observed in a study of blood T cell repertoires in COVID-19. Study details: The United States, Italy and Spain supplied acute and convalescent COVID-19 samples. T cells, B-cell-depleted T cells, or PBMCs supplied cDNA or gDNA.

In the original analysis: For nucleated cells, counts were estimated from reference gene primer amplification. Profiling relied on immunoSEQ multiplex PCR, and the TCRdb table lists in-frame clones only, not all of them. The V and J calls and clone size come from that table; D and trimming were worked out from the DNA. This sample has 70,000 to 90,000 clones, with around 81% found just once. This CDR3 has 13 residues. Germline assignment: CDR1 MDHEN and CDR2 SYDVKM. Trimming cost V 11 bases and J 8 bases, with 16 bases left between them. Material for sequencing was peripheral blood. The receptor was derived from a human donor in a cohort sampled during active COVID-19. The V call is TRBV28, the J call TRBJ1-6; maybe TRBD1 (6 bases). CDR3 loop: CAGLTGLDSPLHF. The CDR3 DNA reads TGTGCCGGCCTGACAGGCCTAGATTCACCCCTCCACTTT. Full variable domain (outside the CDR3, taken from reference TRBV28 and TRBJ1-6): DVKVTQSSRYLVKRTGEKVFLECVQDMDHENMFWYRQDPGLGLRLIYFSYDVKMKEKGDIPEGYSVSREKKERFSLILESASTNQTSMYLCAGLTGLDSPLHFGNGTRLTVT.